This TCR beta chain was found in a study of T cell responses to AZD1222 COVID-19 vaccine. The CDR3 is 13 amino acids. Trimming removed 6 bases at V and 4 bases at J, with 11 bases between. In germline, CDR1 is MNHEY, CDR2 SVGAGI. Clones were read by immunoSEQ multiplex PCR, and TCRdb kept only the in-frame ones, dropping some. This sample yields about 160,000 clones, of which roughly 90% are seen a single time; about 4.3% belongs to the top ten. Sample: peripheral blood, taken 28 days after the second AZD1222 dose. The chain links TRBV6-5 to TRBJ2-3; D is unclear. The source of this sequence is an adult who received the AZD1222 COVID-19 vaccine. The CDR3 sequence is CASSIPGADTQYF. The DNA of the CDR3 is TGTGCCAGCAGCATCCCCGGCGCAGATACGCAGTATTTT.